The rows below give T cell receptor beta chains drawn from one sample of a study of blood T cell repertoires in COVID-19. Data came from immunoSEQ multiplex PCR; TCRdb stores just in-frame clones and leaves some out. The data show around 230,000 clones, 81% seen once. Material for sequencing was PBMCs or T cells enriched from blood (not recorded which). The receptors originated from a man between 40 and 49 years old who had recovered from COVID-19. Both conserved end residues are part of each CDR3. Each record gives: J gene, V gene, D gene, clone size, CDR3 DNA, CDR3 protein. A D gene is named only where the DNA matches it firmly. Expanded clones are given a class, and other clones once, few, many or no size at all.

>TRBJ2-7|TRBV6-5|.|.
TGTGCCAGCTCAGGAACCGTTGGCGAGCAGTACTTC
CASSGTVGEQYF
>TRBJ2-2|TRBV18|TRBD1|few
TGTGCCAGCTCACCACGACAGGGACCCACCGGGGAGCTGTTTTTT
CASSPRQGPTGELFF
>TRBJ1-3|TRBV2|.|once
TGTGCCAGCAACTACAGGGAGGGAAACACCATATATTTT
CASNYREGNTIYF
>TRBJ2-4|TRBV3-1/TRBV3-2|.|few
TGTGCCAGCAGCCAACATCCCACGTCGGGGAGGAACATTCAGTACTTC
CASSQHPTSGRNIQYF
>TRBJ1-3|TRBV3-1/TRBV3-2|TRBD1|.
TGTGCCAGCAGCTCAGCCAGGGGGCGGGGAAACACCATATATTTT
CASSSARGRGNTIYF
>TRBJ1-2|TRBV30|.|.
TGTGCCTGGAGCCCCGACAGAAACTATGGCTACACCTTC
CAWSPDRNYGYTF
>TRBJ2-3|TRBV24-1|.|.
TGTGCCACCAGTGATGCTCCCGGGACTTCGGATACGCAGTATTTT
CATSDAPGTSDTQYF
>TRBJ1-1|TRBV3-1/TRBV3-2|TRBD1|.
TGTGCCAGCAGCCAAGAGAGGAGGAAAGGGGGCGCCGGGACTGAAGCTTTCTTT
CASSQERRKGGAGTEAFF
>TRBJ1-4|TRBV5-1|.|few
TGCGCCAGCAGCTTAGGCCAAGGGGCTTGGGAAAAACTGTTTTTT
CASSLGQGAWEKLFF
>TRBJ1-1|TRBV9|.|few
TGTGCCAGCAGCGTATCCATGAACACTGAAGCTTTCTTT
CASSVSMNTEAFF
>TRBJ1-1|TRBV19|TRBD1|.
TGTGCCAGTAGTATGGGGCCCTCGACAGGGGGCGACACTGAAGCTTTCTTT
CASSMGPSTGGDTEAFF
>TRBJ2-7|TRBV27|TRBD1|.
TGTGCCAGCAGTGTCCGGGACAGGCAAAACGAGCAGTACTTC
CASSVRDRQNEQYF
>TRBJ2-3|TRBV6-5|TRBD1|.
TGTGCCAGCAGGACAGGGTTCGGCACAGATACGCAGTATTTT
CASRTGFGTDTQYF
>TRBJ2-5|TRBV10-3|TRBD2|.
TGTGCCATCAGAGCGGGACTAGCGGGAGAGACCCAGTACTTC
CAIRAGLAGETQYF
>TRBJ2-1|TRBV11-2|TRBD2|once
TGTGCCAGCAGCTCCAAGCGGGAGTTTGTGGATGAGCAGTTCTTC
CASSSKREFVDEQFF
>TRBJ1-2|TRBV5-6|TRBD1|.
TGTGCCAGCAGCCCAAACAGGGGGAGCCCCTATGGCTACACCTTC
CASSPNRGSPYGYTF
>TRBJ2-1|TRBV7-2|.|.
TGTGCCAGCAGCTTAGGGCGACGGAGCTCCTACAATGAGCAGTTCTTC
CASSLGRRSSYNEQFF
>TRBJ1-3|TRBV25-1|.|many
TGTGCCAGCAGGGCACAGGTTACAGGCGGCGCCATATATTTT
CASRAQVTGGAIYF
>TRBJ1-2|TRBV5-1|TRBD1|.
TGCGCCAGCAGCTTGGGTAGGGGACAGATCTATGGCTACACCTTC
CASSLGRGQIYGYTF
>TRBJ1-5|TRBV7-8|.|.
TGTGCCAGCAGCTTAGGGGGGCCCAGAAATCAGCCCCAGCATTTT
CASSLGGPRNQPQHF
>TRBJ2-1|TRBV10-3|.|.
TGTGCCACCAACAACCGGGCCCCTCGGGGTAATGAGCAGTTCTTC
CATNNRAPRGNEQFF
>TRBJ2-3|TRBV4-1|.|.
TGCGCCAGCAGCCAATCGAGGTCGCGGGGAGATACGCAGTATTTT
CASSQSRSRGDTQYF
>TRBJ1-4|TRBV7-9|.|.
TGTGCCAGCAGCTTAAAGACAGGTGTAACAAATGAAAAACTGTTTTTT
CASSLKTGVTNEKLFF
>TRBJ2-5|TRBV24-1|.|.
TGTGCCACCAGTGATTTAGCTCTGACCCAGTACTTC
CATSDLALTQYF
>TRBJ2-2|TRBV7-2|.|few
TGTGCCAGCAGCTTAGGTGGTAGCCTAGGGGCCGGGGAGCTGTTTTTT
CASSLGGSLGAGELFF
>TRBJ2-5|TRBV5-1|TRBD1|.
TGCGCCAGCAGTTTTACAGGGGGTAAAGAGACCCAGTACTTC
CASSFTGGKETQYF
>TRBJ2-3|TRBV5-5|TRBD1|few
TGTGCCAGCAGCTTGAGGAGACAGGGGGTGTTTGGGCTCACAGATACGCAGTATTTT
CASSLRRQGVFGLTDTQYF
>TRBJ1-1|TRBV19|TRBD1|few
TGTGCCAGTAGTAAGCAGGGGGCTTTGGGGCCTTTAGAAGCTTTCTTT
CASSKQGALGPLEAFF
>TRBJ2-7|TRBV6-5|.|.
TGTGCCAGCACCCCCCCCGGGGGACAGAGATACGAGCAGTACTTC
CASTPPGGQRYEQYF
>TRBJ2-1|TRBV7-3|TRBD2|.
TGTGCCAGCAGCATAGGGACTAGCGGGAGAAAGGTCTTC
CASSIGTSGRKVF
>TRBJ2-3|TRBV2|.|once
TGTGCCAGCAAGACTTCCGGGACAATAAGAACAGATACGCAGTATTTT
CASKTSGTIRTDTQYF
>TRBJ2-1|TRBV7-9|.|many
TGTGCCAGCAGCTCCTCAGAGAGTAGCGATGAGCAGTTCTTC
CASSSSESSDEQFF
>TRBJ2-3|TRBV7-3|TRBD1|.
TGTGCCAGCAGCACCTGGACAGGGGGCTCAGATACGCAGTATTTT
CASSTWTGGSDTQYF
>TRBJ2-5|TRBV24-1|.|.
TGTGCCACCAGAGGGGTCGGGGAGACCCAGTACTTC
CATRGVGETQYF
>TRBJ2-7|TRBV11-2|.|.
TGTGCCAGCACAGCGATTTCCTACGAGCAGTACTTC
CASTAISYEQYF
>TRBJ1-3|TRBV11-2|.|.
TGTGCCAGCAGCTTAGCAGGAGGAAACACCATATATTTT
CASSLAGGNTIYF
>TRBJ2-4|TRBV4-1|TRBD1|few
TGCGCCAGCAGCCAAGGACAGGGGGTAGGCATTCAGTACTTC
CASSQGQGVGIQYF
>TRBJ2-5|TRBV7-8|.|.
TGTGCCAGCAGCCCGTACAGAGGGGGTCAAGAGACCCAGTACTTC
CASSPYRGGQETQYF
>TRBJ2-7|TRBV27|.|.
TGTGCCAGCAGTACCCACACAGGATCATACGAGCAGTACTTC
CASSTHTGSYEQYF
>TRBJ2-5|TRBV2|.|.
TGTGCCAGCACTCTTAACACGGGAGCACAAGAGACCCAGTACTTC
CASTLNTGAQETQYF